The clone carrying this T cell receptor (beta chain) has just a few counts. This entry comes from a study of blood T cell repertoires in COVID-19. Study in general: Sites across the United States, Italy and Spain contributed samples from acute and convalescent COVID-19.

CDR1 and CDR2 from the germline V gene are DFQATT and SNEGSKA (reference sequence). This CDR3 is 11 amino acids long. Deletions cut 5 bases from V and 3 bases from J, with 7 bases between. As processed by the authors: Reference gene primers were amplified, and this amplification served to estimate nucleated cell counts. Profiled with immunoSEQ multiplex PCR; TCRdb holds only in-frame clones, not every one. For V, J and clone size, that table is used; D and trimming come from the DNA. In the table there are some 75,000 clones, about 86% of which are singletons. Patients of the Seattle cohort, enrolled during active infection, were followed longitudinally.

Specimen: peripheral blood. The receptor comes from an elderly man with COVID-19, enrolled during active disease. V is TRBV20-1 and J is TRBJ2-5; D remains ambiguous. The CDR3: CSAVPKETQYF. CDR3 sequence (DNA): TGCAGTGCTGTCCCTAAAGAGACCCAGTACTTC.